Following are 17 T cell receptor beta chains from one sample sequenced in a study of T cell responses to AZD1222 COVID-19 vaccine. Clones were sequenced by immunoSEQ multiplex PCR, and TCRdb holds only the in-frame ones, with some missing. The sample shows 150,000 or so clones, over 75% of them seen only once. The material was peripheral blood, obtained on day 0 of AZD1222 vaccination. These receptors originate from an adult in good health.

V and J are TRBV20-1 and TRBJ2-6; no clear D. The CDR3 covers 15 residues. Between the trimmed V and J ends, which lost 3 bases and 2 bases, there was a span of 11 bases. Germline V gene data show CDR1 as DFQATT and CDR2 as SNEGSKA (reference sequence). CDR3 sequence: CSASPTAAGANVLTF. The DNA of the CDR3 is TGCAGTGCTAGTCCAACGGCTGCTGGGGCCAACGTCCTGACTTTC.

The chain is built from TRBV5-6 and TRBJ2-7; 9 nucleotides agree with TRBD1. The junction had 14 bases not matched to a gene; V was cut back by 4 bases and J by 6 bases. Germline V CDR1 and CDR2: SGHDT, YYEEEE. The CDR3 is made up of 16 amino acids. CDR3 amino acids: CASSRIGGQGISEQYF. The CDR3 DNA follows: TGTGCCAGCAGCCGGATTGGTGGACAGGGGATCAGCGAGCAGTACTTC.

J is TRBJ1-1 and V is TRBV5-8; D gene unclear. The CDR3 has 16 amino acids. The germline V and J ends were trimmed by 0 bases and 0 bases, with 12 bases remaining between them. Germline V gene sequence: CDR1 SGHTS, CDR2 YDEGEE. CDR3 in DNA: TGTGCCAGCAGCTTGGCCGAAGGACGTCTGAACACTGAAGCTTTCTTT. Amino acids: CASSLAEGRLNTEAFF.

This rearrangement joins TRBV19 to TRBJ2-5, with 10 nucleotides matching TRBD1. Per germline, CDR1 LNHDA and CDR2 SQIVND (reference sequence). Trimming removed 2 bases from V and 1 base from J; junction bases left unmatched: 7. This CDR3 spans 17 amino acids. As DNA, the CDR3 is TGTGCCAGTAGTATACGTCGACAGGGGGCCGCCCAAGAGACCCAGTACTTC. Its translation is CASSIRRQGAAQETQYF.

In its sample, this clone was seen a few times. V usage is TRBV4-2 and J usage is TRBJ2-7; weak D call: TRBD1 (5 bases). CDR3 length: 14 residues. With 0 bases removed from V and 3 bases from J, the gap between germline ends came to 9 bases. Per the germline V gene, CDR1 is LGHNA and CDR2 is YNFKEQ. The CDR3 is CASSQDDSVYEQYF. CDR3 coding DNA: TGTGCCAGCAGCCAAGATGACAGTGTCTACGAGCAGTACTTC.

This clone was seen only a few times. The J gene is TRBJ1-1, the V gene TRBV27; D is perhaps TRBD1 (5 bases). V was shortened by 0 bases and J by 6 bases, with 8 bases between the two germline ends. Germline CDR1 is MNHEY and CDR2 is SMNVEV (reference sequence). The CDR3 has 13 amino acids. The CDR3 nucleotides are TGTGCCAGCAGTTTATCTTGGGGCTCTGAAGCTTTCTTT. Residues: CASSLSWGSEAFF.

The V gene is TRBV7-6, the J gene TRBJ2-2; D may correspond to TRBD1 or TRBD2 (5 bases each). The CDR3 is made up of 15 amino acids. Trimming pared 5 bases from V and 1 base from J, leaving 11 bases between. Germline lookup yields CDR1 SGHVS and CDR2 FNYEAQ. DNA for the CDR3: TGTGCCAGCAGCCACGGGACCCGGAACACCGGGGAGCTGTTTTTT. This codes for CASSHGTRNTGELFF.

V is TRBV4-2 and J is TRBJ1-5, with 9 bases matching TRBD1. CDR3 length: 15 residues. The germline gives CDR1 LGHNA, CDR2 YNFKEQ. V was clipped by 4 bases and J by 5 bases; unmatched bases: 6. CDR3 sequence: CASSPLGQGDQPQHF. DNA for the CDR3: TGTGCCAGCAGCCCCTTGGGACAGGGAGATCAGCCCCAGCATTTT.

The V and J genes are TRBV7-8 and TRBJ1-5, with D possibly matching TRBD1 (6 bases). Trimming shortened V by 1 base and J by 0 bases, and 22 bases separated the two germline ends. Germline V lookup: CDR1 SGHVS, CDR2 FQNEAQ. This CDR3 region has 20 residues. Here the CDR3 DNA reads TGTGCCAGCAGCTTAGAAGATCGGGGGGCGTCTTTATATAGCAATCAGCCCCAGCATTTT. Protein product: CASSLEDRGASLYSNQPQHF.

The chain uses TRBV18 and TRBJ2-3, with D unresolved. CDR1 and CDR2 (germline): KGHSH, LQKENI. CDR3 size: 14 residues. V lost 2 bases and J lost 4, with 10 bases in between. The CDR3 bases are TGTGCCAGCTCACCAGGTCTGGCCCCAGATACGCAGTATTTT. It yields the protein CASSPGLAPDTQYF.

The chain has TRBV30 and TRBJ1-1; 8 bases line up with TRBD1. Germline V CDR1 and CDR2: GTSNPN, SVGIG (reference sequence). The CDR3 length is 15 residues. V gave up 3 bases and J gave up 1 base; unmatched junction bases: 7. CDR3 nucleotides: TGTGCCTGGAGGCCGTTCGGGACAGGGAACACTGAAGCTTTCTTT. This sequence encodes CAWRPFGTGNTEAFF.

The rearrangement links TRBV28 to TRBJ1-5; no clear D. V was pared by 6 bases and J by 1 base, with 13 bases between. Per germline, CDR1 MDHEN and CDR2 SYDVKM. The CDR3 extends over 15 amino acids. Written as DNA, the CDR3 is TGTGCCAGCAGCCCTGACGTCGTGAGCAATCAGCCCCAGCATTTT. This gives the protein CASSPDVVSNQPQHF.

The chain combines TRBV7-3 with TRBJ2-1; 8 bases are shared with TRBD1. CDR1 is SGHTA, CDR2 FQGTGA, per germline. V lost 5 bases and J lost 6; bases outside the gene matches: 3. The CDR3 runs to 13 residues. The CDR3 DNA reads TGTGCCAGCAGCCTCACAGGGGGCAATGAGCAGTTCTTC. It is translated as CASSLTGGNEQFF.

The V and J genes are TRBV5-6 and TRBJ2-2, with TRBD2 identical over 8 bases. The CDR3 consists of 18 residues. V was clipped by 3 bases and J by 1 base; unmatched bases: 11. CDR1 SGHDT and CDR2 YYEEEE come from the germline V gene. The chain's CDR3 is CASSWRGSGTQNTGELFF. The CDR3 DNA is TGTGCCAGCAGCTGGAGGGGTAGCGGGACCCAGAACACCGGGGAGCTGTTTTTT.

CDR3 amino acids: CASSHRGAFF. The CDR3 DNA follows: TGTGCCAGCAGTCACAGGGGGGCTTTCTTT. The V and J genes are TRBV6-5 and TRBJ1-1; the match to TRBD1 covers 8 bases. Germline V gene lookup returns CDR1 MNHEY and CDR2 SVGAGI. The CDR3 runs to 10 residues. V was clipped by 5 bases and J by 11 bases; unmatched bases: 1.

The gene calls are TRBV7-9 and TRBJ1-1; no clear D. Deletions cut 6 bases from V and 1 base from J, with 18 bases between. CDR3 length: 16 residues. Germline CDR1 reads SEHNR; CDR2 reads FQNEAQ (reference sequence). The CDR3 nucleotides read TGTGCCAGCAGACCAAGCCCCAGTTTGGGGAACACTGAAGCTTTCTTT. Translating it yields CASRPSPSLGNTEAFF.

The chain employs TRBV9 and TRBJ2-6; D call uncertain. This CDR3 contains 15 residues. Trimming left V 0 bases short and J 4 bases short, with 8 bases between. Per germline, CDR1 SGDLS and CDR2 YYNGEE. The CDR3 DNA sequence: TGTGCCAGCAGCGTAGGGTCTTCCGGGGCCAACGTCCTGACTTTC. Translation: CASSVGSSGANVLTF.